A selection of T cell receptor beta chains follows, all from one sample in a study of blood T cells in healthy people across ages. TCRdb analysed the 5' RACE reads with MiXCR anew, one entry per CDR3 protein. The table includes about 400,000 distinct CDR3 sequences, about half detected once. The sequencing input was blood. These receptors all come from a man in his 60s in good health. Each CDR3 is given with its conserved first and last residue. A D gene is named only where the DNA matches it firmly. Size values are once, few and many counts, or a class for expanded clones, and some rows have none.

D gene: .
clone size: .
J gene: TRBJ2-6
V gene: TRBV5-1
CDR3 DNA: TGCGCCAGCAGCTTGGGGGGGGCCACCGGGGCCAACGTCCTGACTTTC
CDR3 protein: CASSLGGATGANVLTF

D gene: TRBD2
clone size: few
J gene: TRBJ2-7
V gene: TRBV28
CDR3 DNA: TGTGCCAGCAGTTTGGGGACTAGCGGACAGTCATGGCAGTACTTC
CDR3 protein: CASSLGTSGQSWQYF

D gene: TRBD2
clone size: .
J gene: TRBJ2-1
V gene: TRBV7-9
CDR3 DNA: TGTGCCAGCAACAAACCAAAAGCGGGGACCTACAATGAGCAGTTCTTC
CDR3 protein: CASNKPKAGTYNEQFF

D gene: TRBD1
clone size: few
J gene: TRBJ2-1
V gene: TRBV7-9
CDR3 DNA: TGTGCCAGCAGCGACCCCAAAACCCGGACAGGGGTCTACAATGAGCAGTTCTTC
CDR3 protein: CASSDPKTRTGVYNEQFF

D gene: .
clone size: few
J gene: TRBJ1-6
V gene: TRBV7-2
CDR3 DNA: TGTGCCAGCAGCCGGACGGAGAATTCACCCCTCCACTTT
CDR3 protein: CASSRTENSPLHF

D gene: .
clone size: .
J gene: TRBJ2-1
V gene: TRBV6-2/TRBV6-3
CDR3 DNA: TGTGCCAGCAGTTCGGAGCTAAACATGAACCTGTTCTTC
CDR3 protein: CASSSELNMNLFF

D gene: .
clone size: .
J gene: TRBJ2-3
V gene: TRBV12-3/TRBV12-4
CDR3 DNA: TGTGCCAGCAGTACTCGAGCTACGCAGTATTTT
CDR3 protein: CASSTRATQYF

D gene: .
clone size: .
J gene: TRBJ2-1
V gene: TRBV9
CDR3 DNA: TGTGCCAGCAGCGTAGAGGAAGCCCGTGGGAATGAGCAGTTCTTC
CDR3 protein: CASSVEEARGNEQFF

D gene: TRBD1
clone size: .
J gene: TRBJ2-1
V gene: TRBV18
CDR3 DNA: TGTGCCAGCTCACCAAGGACAGGCAATGAGCAGTTCTTC
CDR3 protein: CASSPRTGNEQFF

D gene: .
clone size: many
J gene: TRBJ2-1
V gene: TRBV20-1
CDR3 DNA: TGCAGTGCAACGCAAGCGGCAAGAGGGGTCAATGAGCAGTTCTTC
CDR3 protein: CSATQAARGVNEQFF

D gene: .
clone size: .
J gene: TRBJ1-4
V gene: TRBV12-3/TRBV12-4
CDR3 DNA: TGTGCCAGCAGTGCCGACAGGAATGAAAAACTGTTTTTT
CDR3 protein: CASSADRNEKLFF

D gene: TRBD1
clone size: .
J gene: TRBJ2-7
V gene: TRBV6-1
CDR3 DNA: TGTGCCAGCAGTGAAGCTGGGACAGGGGGCCAAGAGACTCAGTACTTC
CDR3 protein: CASSEAGTGGQETQYF

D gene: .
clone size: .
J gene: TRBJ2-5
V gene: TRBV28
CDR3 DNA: TGTGCCAGCAGAACCAGGGTTAGGGAGACCCAGTACTTC
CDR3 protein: CASRTRVRETQYF

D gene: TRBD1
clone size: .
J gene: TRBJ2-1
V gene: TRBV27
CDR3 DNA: TGTGCCAGCAGCCTAGACAGGGGGCAATACAATGAGCAGTTCTTC
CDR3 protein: CASSLDRGQYNEQFF

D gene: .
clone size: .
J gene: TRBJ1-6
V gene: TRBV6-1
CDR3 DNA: TGTGCCAGCAGTGAAAAGGAGAGCTCCTATAATTCACCCCTCCACTTT
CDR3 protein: CASSEKESSYNSPLHF

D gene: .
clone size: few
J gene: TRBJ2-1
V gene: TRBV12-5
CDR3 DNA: TGTGCTAGTGGCTGGGGCAATGAGCAGTTCTTC
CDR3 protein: CASGWGNEQFF

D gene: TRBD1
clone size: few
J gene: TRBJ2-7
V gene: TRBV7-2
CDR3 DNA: TGTGCCAGCAGCCCTTGGACAGGGGGCGAGCAGTACTTC
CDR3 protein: CASSPWTGGEQYF

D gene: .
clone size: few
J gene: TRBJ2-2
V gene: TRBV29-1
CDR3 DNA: TGCAGCGTTGGTCAGGTGGCGGGGGAGCTGTTTTTT
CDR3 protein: CSVGQVAGELFF

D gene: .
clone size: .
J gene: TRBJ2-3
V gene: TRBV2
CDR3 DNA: TGTGCCAGCATCTTTGGGAGTCCAGATACGCAGTATTTT
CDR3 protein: CASIFGSPDTQYF

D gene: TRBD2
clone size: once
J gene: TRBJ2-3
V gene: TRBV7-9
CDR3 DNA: TGTGCCAGCAGCCCAGCACTAGCGGGACCCACAGATACGCAGTATTTT
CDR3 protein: CASSPALAGPTDTQYF

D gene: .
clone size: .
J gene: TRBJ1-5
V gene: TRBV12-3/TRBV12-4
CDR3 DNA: TGTGCCAGCAGTTCGGTCCCCCAGGGCATTCAGCCCCAGCATTTT
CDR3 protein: CASSSVPQGIQPQHF

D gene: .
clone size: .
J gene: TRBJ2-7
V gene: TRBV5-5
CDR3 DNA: TGTGCCAGCAGCTTGAGGGGGGCCAGCCTTAATTACGAGCAGTACTTC
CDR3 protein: CASSLRGASLNYEQYF

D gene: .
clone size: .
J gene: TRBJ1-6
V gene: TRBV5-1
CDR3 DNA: TGCGCCAGCAGCTTTGGTGGGAGCTCCTATAATTCACCCCTCCACTTT
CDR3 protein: CASSFGGSSYNSPLHF

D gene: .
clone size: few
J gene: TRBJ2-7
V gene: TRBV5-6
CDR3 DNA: TGTGCCAGCAGCCCTTTCGGGGTCGGCGAGCAGTACTTC
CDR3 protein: CASSPFGVGEQYF

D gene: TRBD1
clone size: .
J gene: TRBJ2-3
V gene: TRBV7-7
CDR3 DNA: TGTGCTAGCAGCGCCGACAGGGGAGATACGCAGTATTTT
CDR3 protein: CASSADRGDTQYF

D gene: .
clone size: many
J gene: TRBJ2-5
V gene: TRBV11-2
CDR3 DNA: TGTGCCAGCAGCTTATTGGATGAGACCCAGTACTTC
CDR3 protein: CASSLLDETQYF

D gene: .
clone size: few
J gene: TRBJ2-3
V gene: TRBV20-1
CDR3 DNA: TGCAGTGCTAGGGGCTATACGCAGTATTTT
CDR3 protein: CSARGYTQYF

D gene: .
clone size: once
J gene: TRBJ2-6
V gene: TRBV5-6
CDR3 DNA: TGTGCCAGCAGCTTGATGGGTTTCTCTGGGGCCAACGTCCTGACTTTC
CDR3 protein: CASSLMGFSGANVLTF

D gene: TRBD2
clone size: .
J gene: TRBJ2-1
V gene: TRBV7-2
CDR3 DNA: TGTGCCAGCAGCTTAAGTAGCGGGAGTCCAAAGGAGCAGTTCTTC
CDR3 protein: CASSLSSGSPKEQFF

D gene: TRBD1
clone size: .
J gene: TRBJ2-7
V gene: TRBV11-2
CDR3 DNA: TGTGCCAGCAGCGCAGGACAGGCTTACGGGCAGTACTTC
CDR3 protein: CASSAGQAYGQYF

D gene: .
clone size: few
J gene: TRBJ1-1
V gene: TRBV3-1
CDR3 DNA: TGTGCCAGCAGTCAGCTGTCTCGGGGAACTGAAGCTTTCTTT
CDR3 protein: CASSQLSRGTEAFF

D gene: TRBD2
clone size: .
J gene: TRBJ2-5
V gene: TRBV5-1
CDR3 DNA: TGCGCCAGCAGCTTGATGCGGGGGGGCCAAGAGACCCAGTACTTC
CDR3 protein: CASSLMRGGQETQYF

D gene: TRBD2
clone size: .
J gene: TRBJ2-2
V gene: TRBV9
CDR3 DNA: TGTGCCAGCAGCGTAGCGGGGACTAGCCCCGGGGAGCTGTTTTTT
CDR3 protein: CASSVAGTSPGELFF

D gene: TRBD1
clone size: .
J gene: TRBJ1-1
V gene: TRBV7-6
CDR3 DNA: TGTGCCAGCAGCGCTTCACAGGGGATGAACACTGAAGCTTTCTTT
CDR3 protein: CASSASQGMNTEAFF

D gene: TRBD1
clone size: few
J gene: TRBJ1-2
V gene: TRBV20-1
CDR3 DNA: TGCAGTGTCTTAAGCCCCTCAGGGGGCTATGGCTACACCTTC
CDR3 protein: CSVLSPSGGYGYTF

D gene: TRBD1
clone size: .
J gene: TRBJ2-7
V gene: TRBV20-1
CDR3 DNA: TGCAGTGCTCTGCCTCGGGACAGGGCCGACGAGCAGTACTTC
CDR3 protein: CSALPRDRADEQYF

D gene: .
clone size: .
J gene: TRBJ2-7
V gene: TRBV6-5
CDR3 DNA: TGTGCCAGCAGTTACTCGGGCGGGGAGCCCGGAAAGCAGTACTTC
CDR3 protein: CASSYSGGEPGKQYF

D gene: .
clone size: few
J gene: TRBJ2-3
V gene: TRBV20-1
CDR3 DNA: TGCAGTGCTAGAGATTCTCAGGGGAGGCAAGATACGCAGTATTTT
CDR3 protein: CSARDSQGRQDTQYF

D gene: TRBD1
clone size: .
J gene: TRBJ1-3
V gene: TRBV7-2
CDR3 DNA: TGTGCCAGCAGTCCCGGGACAGCAGGAAACACCATATATTTT
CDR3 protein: CASSPGTAGNTIYF

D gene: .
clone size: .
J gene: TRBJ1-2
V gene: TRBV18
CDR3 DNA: TGTGCCAGCTCACCACGTACGGATGCTAACTATGGCTACACCTTC
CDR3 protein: CASSPRTDANYGYTF

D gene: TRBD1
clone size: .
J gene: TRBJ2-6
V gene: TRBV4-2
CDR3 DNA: TGTGCCAACAGCCAAGGTCGAGGGGGCGCTGGGGCCAACGTCCTGACTTTC
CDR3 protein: CANSQGRGGAGANVLTF

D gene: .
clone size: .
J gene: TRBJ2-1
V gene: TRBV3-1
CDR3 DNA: TGTGCCAGCAGTCCCCGACCCCTTTCTGAGGGTGAGCAGTTCTTC
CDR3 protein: CASSPRPLSEGEQFF

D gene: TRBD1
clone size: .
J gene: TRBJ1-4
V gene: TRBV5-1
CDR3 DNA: TGCGCCAGCAGTAGCCGCGGGACAGGGGACGAAAAACTGTTTTTT
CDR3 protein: CASSSRGTGDEKLFF

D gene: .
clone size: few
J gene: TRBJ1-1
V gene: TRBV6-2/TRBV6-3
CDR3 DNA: TGTGCCAGCAGTCTCACCGCTATGAGAGCTTTCTTT
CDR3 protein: CASSLTAMRAFF

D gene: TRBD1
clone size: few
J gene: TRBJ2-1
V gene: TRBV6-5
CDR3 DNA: TGTGCCAGCAGGTCCGACAGGGTCCTCCACAATGAGCAGTTCTTC
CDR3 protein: CASRSDRVLHNEQFF

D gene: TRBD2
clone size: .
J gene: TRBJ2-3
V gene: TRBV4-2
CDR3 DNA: TGTGCCAGCAGCCAAGAGGGCAGACTAGCGGGAGCTTCTAGCACAGATACGCAGTATTTT
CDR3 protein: CASSQEGRLAGASSTDTQYF

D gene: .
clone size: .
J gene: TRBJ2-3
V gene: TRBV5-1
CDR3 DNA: TGCGCCAGCAGATACGGGACTACAGATACGCAGTATTTT
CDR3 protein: CASRYGTTDTQYF

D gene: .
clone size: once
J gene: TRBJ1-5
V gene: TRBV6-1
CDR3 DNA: TGTGCCAGCACTAAGATAGTGGGCAGACGTAGCAGGAGCAATCAGCCCCAGCATTTT
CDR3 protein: CASTKIVGRRSRSNQPQHF

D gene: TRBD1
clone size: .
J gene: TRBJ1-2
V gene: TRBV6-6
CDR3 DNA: TGTGCCAGCAGTGGGACAGGGGGCGCGTATGGCTACACCTTC
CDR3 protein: CASSGTGGAYGYTF

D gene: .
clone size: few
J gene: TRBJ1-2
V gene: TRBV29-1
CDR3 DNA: TGCAGCGTCGCAACTGGGGGGTCTAACTATGGCTACACCTTC
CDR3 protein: CSVATGGSNYGYTF

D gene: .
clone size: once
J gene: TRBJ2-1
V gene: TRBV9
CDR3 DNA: TGTGCCAGCAGTCCCCGTCTGGCCGAGCCATTGTTCTTC
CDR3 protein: CASSPRLAEPLFF

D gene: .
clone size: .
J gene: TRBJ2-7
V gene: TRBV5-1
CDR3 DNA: TGCGCCAGCAGCACCGCCCCGGGACACTATTCCTCCGAGCAGTACTTC
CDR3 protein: CASSTAPGHYSSEQYF

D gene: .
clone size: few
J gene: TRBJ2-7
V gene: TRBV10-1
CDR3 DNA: TGCGCCAGCAGTGAGTCAGGCCCCCCAGGCGAGCAGTACTTC
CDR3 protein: CASSESGPPGEQYF

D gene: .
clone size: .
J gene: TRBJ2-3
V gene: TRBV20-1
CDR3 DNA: TGCAGTGCTCAGAGCCCCTTAGGGCCCGGGGCATCAGATACGCAGTATTTT
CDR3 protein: CSAQSPLGPGASDTQYF